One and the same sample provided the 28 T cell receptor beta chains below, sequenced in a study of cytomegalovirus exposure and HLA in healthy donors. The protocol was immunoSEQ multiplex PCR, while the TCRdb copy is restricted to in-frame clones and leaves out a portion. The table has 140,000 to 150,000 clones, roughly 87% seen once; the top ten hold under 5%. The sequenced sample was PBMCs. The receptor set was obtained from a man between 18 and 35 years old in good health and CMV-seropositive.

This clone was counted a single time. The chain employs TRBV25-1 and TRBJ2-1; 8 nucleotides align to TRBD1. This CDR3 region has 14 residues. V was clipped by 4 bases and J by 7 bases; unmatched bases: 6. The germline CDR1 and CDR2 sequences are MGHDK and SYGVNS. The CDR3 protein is CASSGQGAVNEQFF. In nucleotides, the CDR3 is TGTGCCAGCAGTGGGCAGGGGGCGGTTAATGAGCAGTTCTTC.

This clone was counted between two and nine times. CDR3: CASSGGPSGELFF. CDR3 nucleotides: TGTGCCAGCAGTGGGGGCCCCTCCGGGGAGCTGTTTTTT. The rearrangement joins TRBV6-4 to TRBJ2-2; a possible D gene is TRBD1 (5 bases). CDR3 length: 13 residues. With 4 bases removed from V and 6 bases from J, the gap between germline ends came to 9 bases. Germline V lookup: CDR1 MRHNA, CDR2 SNTAGT.

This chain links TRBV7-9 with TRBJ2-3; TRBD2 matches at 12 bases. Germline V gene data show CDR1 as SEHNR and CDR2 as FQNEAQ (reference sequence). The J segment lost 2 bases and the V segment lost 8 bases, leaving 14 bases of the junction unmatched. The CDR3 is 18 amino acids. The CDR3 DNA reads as TGTGCCAGCTGTAGGACTAGCGGGATCCCATTATACACAGATACGCAGTATTTT. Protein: CASCRTSGIPLYTDTQYF.

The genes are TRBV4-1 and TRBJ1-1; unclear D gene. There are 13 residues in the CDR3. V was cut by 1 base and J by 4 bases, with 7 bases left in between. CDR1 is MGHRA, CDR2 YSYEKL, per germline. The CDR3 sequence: CASSQGGLTEAFF. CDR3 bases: TGCGCCAGCAGCCAAGGAGGGCTCACTGAAGCTTTCTTT.

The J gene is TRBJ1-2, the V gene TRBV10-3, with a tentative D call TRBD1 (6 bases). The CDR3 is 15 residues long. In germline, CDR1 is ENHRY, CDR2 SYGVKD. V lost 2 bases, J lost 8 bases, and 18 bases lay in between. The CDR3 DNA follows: TGTGCCATCAGTGAGCCCACAGCGGGGGGCTGGGGCTACACCTTC. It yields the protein CAISEPTAGGWGYTF.

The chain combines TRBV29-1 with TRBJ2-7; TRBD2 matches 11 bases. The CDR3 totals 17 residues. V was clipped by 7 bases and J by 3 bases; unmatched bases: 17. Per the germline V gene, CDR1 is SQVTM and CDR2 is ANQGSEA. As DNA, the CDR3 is TGCAGCGCCAATTCCATTAATAGCGGGGGGGCCCGCTACGAGCAGTACTTC. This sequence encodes CSANSINSGGARYEQYF.

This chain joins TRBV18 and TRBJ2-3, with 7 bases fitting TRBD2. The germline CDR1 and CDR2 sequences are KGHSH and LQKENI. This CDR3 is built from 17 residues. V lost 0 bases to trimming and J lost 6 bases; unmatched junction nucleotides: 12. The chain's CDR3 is CASSPPSGAGVGDTQYF. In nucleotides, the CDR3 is TGTGCCAGCTCACCACCGTCAGGTGCGGGAGTGGGGGATACGCAGTATTTT.

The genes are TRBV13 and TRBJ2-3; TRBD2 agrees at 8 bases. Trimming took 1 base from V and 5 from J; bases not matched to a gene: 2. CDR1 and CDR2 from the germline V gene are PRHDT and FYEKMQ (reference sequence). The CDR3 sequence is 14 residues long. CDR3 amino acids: CASSLAGGRDTQYF. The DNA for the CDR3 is TGTGCCAGCAGCTTAGCGGGAGGGCGAGATACGCAGTATTTT.

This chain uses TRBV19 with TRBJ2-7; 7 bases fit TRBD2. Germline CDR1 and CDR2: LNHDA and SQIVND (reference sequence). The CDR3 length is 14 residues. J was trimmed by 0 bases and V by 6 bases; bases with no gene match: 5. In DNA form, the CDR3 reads TGTGCCAGTAGACCGCGGGGGAACTCCTACGAGCAGTACTTC. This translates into CASRPRGNSYEQYF.

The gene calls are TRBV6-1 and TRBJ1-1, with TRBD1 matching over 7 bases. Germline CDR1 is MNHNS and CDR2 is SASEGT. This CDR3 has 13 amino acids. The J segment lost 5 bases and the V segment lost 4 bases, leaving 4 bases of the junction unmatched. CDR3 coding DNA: TGTGCCAGCAGTGGAGGGGGCGGAACTGAAGCTTTCTTT. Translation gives CASSGGGGTEAFF.

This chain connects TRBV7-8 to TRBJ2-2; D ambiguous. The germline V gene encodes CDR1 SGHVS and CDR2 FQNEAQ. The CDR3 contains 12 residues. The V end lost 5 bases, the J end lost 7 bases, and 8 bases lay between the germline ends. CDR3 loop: CASSLVSGELFF. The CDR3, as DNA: TGTGCCAGCAGCCTTGTGAGCGGGGAGCTGTTTTTT.

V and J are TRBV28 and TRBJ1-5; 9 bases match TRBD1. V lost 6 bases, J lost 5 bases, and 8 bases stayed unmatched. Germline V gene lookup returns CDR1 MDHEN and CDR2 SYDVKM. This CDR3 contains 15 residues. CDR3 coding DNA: TGTGCCAGCAGCTCTCCCGGGACAGGGTATCAGCCCCAGCATTTT. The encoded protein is CASSSPGTGYQPQHF.

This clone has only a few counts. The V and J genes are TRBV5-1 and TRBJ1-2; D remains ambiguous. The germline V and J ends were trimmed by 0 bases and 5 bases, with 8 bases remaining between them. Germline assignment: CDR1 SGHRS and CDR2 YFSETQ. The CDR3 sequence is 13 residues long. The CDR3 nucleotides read TGCGCCAGCAGCTTGGCCCAGGCTTATGGCTACACCTTC. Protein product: CASSLAQAYGYTF.

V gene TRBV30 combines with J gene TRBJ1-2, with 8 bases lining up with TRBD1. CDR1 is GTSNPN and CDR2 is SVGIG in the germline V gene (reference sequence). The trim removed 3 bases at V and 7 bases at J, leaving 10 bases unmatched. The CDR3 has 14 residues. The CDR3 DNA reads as TGTGCCTGGAGCAGGACAGGGAGAGCTGGTGGCTACACCTTC. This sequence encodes CAWSRTGRAGGYTF.

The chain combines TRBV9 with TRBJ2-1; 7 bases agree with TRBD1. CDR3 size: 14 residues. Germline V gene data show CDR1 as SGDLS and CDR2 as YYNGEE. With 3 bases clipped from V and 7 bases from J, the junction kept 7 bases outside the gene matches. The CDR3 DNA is TGTGCCAGCAGCGGACGGACAGGCATTAATGAGCAGTTCTTC. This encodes CASSGRTGINEQFF. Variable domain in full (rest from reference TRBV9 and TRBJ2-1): DSGVTQTPKHLITATGQRVTLRCSPRSGDLSVYWYQQSLDQGLQFLIQYYNGEERAKGNILERFSAQQFPDLHSELNLSSLELGDSALYFCASSGRTGINEQFFGPGTRLTVL.

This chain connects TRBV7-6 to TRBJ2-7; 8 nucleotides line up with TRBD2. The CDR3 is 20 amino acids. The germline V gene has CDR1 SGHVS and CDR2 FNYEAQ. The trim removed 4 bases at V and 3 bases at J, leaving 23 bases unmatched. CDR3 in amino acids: CASSSRGKRESGGWDYEQYF. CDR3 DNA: TGTGCCAGCAGCTCCCGTGGGAAGCGGGAGTCGGGAGGGTGGGACTACGAGCAGTACTTC.

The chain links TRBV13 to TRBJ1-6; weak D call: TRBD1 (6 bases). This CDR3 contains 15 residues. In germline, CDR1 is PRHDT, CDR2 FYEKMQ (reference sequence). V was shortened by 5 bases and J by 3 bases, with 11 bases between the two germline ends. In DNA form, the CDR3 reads TGTGCCAGCAGCCTCACAGGGAACTATAATTCACCCCTCCACTTT. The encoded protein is CASSLTGNYNSPLHF.

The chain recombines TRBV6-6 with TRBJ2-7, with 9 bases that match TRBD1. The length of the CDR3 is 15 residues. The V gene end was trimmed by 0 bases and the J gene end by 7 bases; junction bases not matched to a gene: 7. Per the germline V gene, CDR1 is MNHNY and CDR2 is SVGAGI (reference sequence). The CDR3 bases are TGTGCCAGCAGTTACTCCGGACAGGGGTCTTGGGAGCAGTACTTC. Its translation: CASSYSGQGSWEQYF.

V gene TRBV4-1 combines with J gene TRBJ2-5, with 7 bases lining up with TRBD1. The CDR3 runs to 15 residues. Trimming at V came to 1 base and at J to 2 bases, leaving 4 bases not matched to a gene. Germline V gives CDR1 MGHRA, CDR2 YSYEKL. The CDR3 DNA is TGCGCCAGCAGCCAAGCTCCAGGGGGACAAGAGACCCAGTACTTC. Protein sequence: CASSQAPGGQETQYF.

The chain's CDR3 is CASTDRVSYNEQFF. The CDR3 DNA sequence: TGCGCCAGCACCGACAGGGTCTCCTACAATGAGCAGTTCTTC. The chain recombines TRBV5-1 with TRBJ2-1; 7 bases are a match to TRBD1. This CDR3 spans 14 amino acids. Germline loops: CDR1 SGHRS, CDR2 YFSETQ. V dropped 6 bases and J dropped 0; count of bases not matched to a gene: 3.

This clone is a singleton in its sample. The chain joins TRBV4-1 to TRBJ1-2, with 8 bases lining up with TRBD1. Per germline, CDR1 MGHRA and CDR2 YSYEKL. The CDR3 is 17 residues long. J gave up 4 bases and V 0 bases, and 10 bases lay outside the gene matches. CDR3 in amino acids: CASSQDERDRGSYGYTF. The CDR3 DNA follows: TGCGCCAGCAGCCAAGATGAACGAGACAGGGGATCCTATGGCTACACCTTC.

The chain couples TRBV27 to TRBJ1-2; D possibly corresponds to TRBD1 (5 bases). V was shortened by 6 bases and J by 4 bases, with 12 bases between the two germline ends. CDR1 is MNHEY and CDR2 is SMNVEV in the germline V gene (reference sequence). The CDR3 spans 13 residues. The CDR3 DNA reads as TGTGCCAGCAGATTGGGGACTTCCTATGGCTACACCTTC. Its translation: CASRLGTSYGYTF.

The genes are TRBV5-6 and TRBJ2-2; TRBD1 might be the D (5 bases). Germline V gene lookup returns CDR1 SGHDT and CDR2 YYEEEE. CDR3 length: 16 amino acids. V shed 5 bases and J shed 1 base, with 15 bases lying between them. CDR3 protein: CASSSTGYMNTGELFF. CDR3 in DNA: TGTGCCAGCAGTTCTACAGGTTATATGAACACCGGGGAGCTGTTTTTT. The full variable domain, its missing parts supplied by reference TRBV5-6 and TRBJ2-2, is DAGVTQSPTHLIKTRGQQVTLRCSPKSGHDTVSWYQQALGQGPQFIFQYYEEEERQRGNFPDRFSGHQFPNYSSELNVNALLLGDSALYLCASSSTGYMNTGELFFGEGSRLTVL.

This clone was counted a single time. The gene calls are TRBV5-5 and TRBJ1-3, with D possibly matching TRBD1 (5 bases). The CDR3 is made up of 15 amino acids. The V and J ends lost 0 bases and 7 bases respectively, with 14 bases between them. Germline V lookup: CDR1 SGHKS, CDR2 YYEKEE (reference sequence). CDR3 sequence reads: CASSLVAEGVNTIYF. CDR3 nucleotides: TGTGCCAGCAGCTTGGTGGCAGAAGGGGTGAACACCATATATTTT.

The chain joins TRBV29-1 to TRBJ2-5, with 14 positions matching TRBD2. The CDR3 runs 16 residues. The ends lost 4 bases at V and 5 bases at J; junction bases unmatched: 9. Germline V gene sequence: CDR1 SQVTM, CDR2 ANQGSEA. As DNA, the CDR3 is TGCAGCGTTGGCCTGGGACTAGCGGGGGCCGGTGAGACCCAGTACTTC. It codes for CSVGLGLAGAGETQYF.

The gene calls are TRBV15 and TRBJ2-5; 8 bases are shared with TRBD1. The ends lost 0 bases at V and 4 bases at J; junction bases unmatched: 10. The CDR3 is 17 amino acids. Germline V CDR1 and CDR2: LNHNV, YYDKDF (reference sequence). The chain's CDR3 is CATSRDLSDRDGETQYF. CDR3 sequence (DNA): TGTGCCACCAGCAGAGATCTATCGGACAGGGACGGAGAGACCCAGTACTTC.

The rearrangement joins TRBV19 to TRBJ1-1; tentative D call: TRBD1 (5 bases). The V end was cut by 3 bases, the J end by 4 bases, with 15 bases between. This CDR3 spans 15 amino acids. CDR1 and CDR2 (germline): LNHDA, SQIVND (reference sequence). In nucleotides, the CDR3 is TGTGCCAGTAGTATGGGGGGGTTCGGGGCCACTGAAGCTTTCTTT. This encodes CASSMGGFGATEAFF.

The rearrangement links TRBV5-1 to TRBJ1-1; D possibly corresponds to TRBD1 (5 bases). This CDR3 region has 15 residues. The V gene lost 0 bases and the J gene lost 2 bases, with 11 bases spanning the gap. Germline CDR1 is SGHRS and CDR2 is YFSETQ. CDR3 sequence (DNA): TGCGCCAGCAGCTTGGTGGGGGAGGGAAACACTGAAGCTTTCTTT. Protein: CASSLVGEGNTEAFF.